These 2 T cell receptor beta chains came from one sample sequenced in a study of T cells in women clearing cervical HPV infection. Clones were read by immunoSEQ multiplex PCR, and TCRdb kept only the in-frame ones, dropping some. The table for this sample gives some 43,000 clones. The sequencing sample was made of blood buffy coat. These receptors originate from a woman aged 18 to 75 with a cervical HPV16 infection that either progressed to CIN3+ or cleared (not recorded which).

Regarding this clone: The sequenced fragment ends 3 residues before the CDR3 boundary, so the rest is inferred from the germline J gene. The J gene is TRBJ2-7, the V gene TRBV20-1, with 8 bases identical to TRBD1. Germline CDR1 is DFQATT and CDR2 is SNEGSKA (reference sequence). This CDR3 is 15 amino acids long. After removal of 0 bases from V and 2 bases from J, the junction contained 6 bases not matched to a gene. Here the CDR3 reads CSARDTGGNPYEQYF. The CDR3 bases that were read are TGCAGTGCTAGAGATACAGGGGGGAACCCCTACGAG.

On this clone itself: The DNA ends 3 residues before the CDR3 does, and the rest of the CDR3 is filled in from the germline J gene. The chain carries TRBV5-8 and TRBJ1-1; weak D call: TRBD1 (5 bases). Trimming left V 0 bases short and J 7 bases short, with 13 bases between. This CDR3 spans 14 amino acids. Germline V gives CDR1 SGHTS, CDR2 YDEGEE. The CDR3 is CASSLVQTTGEAFF. CDR3 DNA, as far as it was read: TGTGCCAGCAGCTTGGTACAGACCACAGGTGAA.